The 28 T cell receptor beta chains given below trace back to one sample, sequenced in a study of shared clonotypes between healthy human individuals (dated by TCRdb to the early 2020s). Receptor amplification or capture employed the immunoSEQ multiplex PCR assay. TCRdb re-hosts the immuneACCESS table, in-frame sequences only. Its copies lack some clones; in the studies checked, an unresolved V gene accounts for under half of them, and the cause for the rest is not known. The sample includes 2 million to 2.5 million clones, with almost 96% observed a single time. Less than 0.15% of the sample is in the top ten clones. Sequencing was carried out using naive CD4+ T cells sorted from blood. Explained via the paper, the cell subset or site label denotes: CD45RA+ positively selected. The receptors derive from a man aged 18 to 30 in good health.

This clone was seen only once. The CDR3 nucleotides are TGTGCCAGCTCACCACCCGAATCACCCCTCCACTTT. Protein product: CASSPPESPLHF. The chain employs TRBV18 and TRBJ1-6; no clear D. Germline CDR1 reads KGHSH; CDR2 reads LQKENI. Between the trimmed V and J ends, which lost 0 bases and 10 bases, there was a span of 4 bases. The length of the CDR3 is 12 residues.

V gene TRBV15 combines with J gene TRBJ2-5; D remains ambiguous. The CDR3 extends over 16 amino acids. Trimming took 0 bases from V and 1 from J, leaving 12 bases between them. Germline CDR1 and CDR2: LNHNV and YYDKDF (reference sequence). CDR3 bases: TGTGCCACCAGCAGAGATTGGCAGGCAGTCCAAGAGACCCAGTACTTC. This gives the protein CATSRDWQAVQETQYF.

The chain is built from TRBV5-1 and TRBJ2-5; D is unclear. Trimming stripped 4 bases from V and 4 bases from J, with 17 bases between. This CDR3 spans 15 amino acids. Germline loops: CDR1 SGHRS, CDR2 YFSETQ. The CDR3 DNA reads as TGCGCCAGCAGCCTAGGACCCGAAAGGGTAGAGACCCAGTACTTC. Translation gives CASSLGPERVETQYF.

The chain recombines TRBV5-1 with TRBJ2-3; 13 bases match TRBD2. The CDR3 sequence is 18 residues long. The V segment lost 4 bases and the J segment 4 bases; nucleotides outside the gene matches: 12. Germline values: CDR1 SGHRS, CDR2 YFSETQ. The CDR3 is CASSARTSGGGLADTQYF. The CDR3 DNA reads as TGCGCCAGCAGCGCCAGGACTAGCGGGGGCGGGCTGGCAGATACGCAGTATTTT.

The J gene is TRBJ2-2, the V gene TRBV7-8; 15 nucleotides align to TRBD2. The CDR3 totals 17 residues. Germline values: CDR1 SGHVS, CDR2 FQNEAQ. V trimming: 4 bases; J trimming: 3 bases; junction bases outside the gene matches: 3. CDR3 protein: CASSWTSGRAYTGELFF. The CDR3 region has the DNA TGTGCCAGCAGCTGGACTAGCGGGAGGGCCTACACCGGGGAGCTGTTTTTT.

In this sample, this clone turned up once. This chain connects TRBV30 to TRBJ1-3; tentatively, D is TRBD1 (5 bases). CDR3 length equals 11 residues. The germline V gene encodes CDR1 GTSNPN and CDR2 SVGIG (reference sequence). V was shortened by 8 bases and J by 4 bases, with 9 bases between the two germline ends. For the CDR3, the DNA is TGTGCCGGACACAGGGGAAACACCATATATTTT. Translated, it gives CAGHRGNTIYF.

On this clone: Different DNA sequences within this sample yield the same CDR3. The chain uses TRBV18 and TRBJ2-5; D could derive from TRBD1 or TRBD2 (5 bases each). The CDR3 consists of 14 residues. Germline-derived CDR1 and CDR2 are KGHSH and LQKENI. V was trimmed by 6 bases and J by 1 base, leaving 12 bases between them. Written as DNA, the CDR3 is TGTGCCAGCTCCCGTGGGACGGCCCAAGAGACCCAGTACTTC. The encoded protein is CASSRGTAQETQYF.

The chain recombines TRBV7-2 with TRBJ2-7, with D perhaps TRBD1 or TRBD2 (5 bases each). Germline CDR1 and CDR2: SGHTA and FQGNSA. The CDR3 is 16 residues long. V lost 1 base to trimming and J lost 3 bases, with 16 bases between them. The CDR3 region has the DNA TGTGCCAGCAGCTTAGGCTCCGGGACCGTTGTCTACGAGCAGTACTTC. Its translation: CASSLGSGTVVYEQYF.

The CDR3 sequence is CASSQDSRNQPQHF. The DNA for the CDR3 is TGTGCCAGCAGCCAAGACAGTCGCAATCAGCCCCAGCATTTT. V usage is TRBV28 and J usage is TRBJ1-5; the D gene is possibly TRBD1 (5 bases). V lost 6 bases, J lost 2 bases, and 11 bases lay in between. The CDR3 is 14 amino acids. In germline, CDR1 is MDHEN, CDR2 SYDVKM. Drawing the rest from reference TRBV28 and TRBJ1-5, the complete variable domain is DVKVTQSSRYLVKRTGEKVFLECVQDMDHENMFWYRQDPGLGLRLIYFSYDVKMKEKGDIPEGYSVSREKKERFSLILESASTNQTSMYLCASSQDSRNQPQHFGDGTRLSIL.

This sequence joins TRBV28 and TRBJ1-1; D possibly corresponds to TRBD1 (5 bases). V was clipped by 11 bases and J by 10 bases, with 26 bases between them. The germline V gene has CDR1 MDHEN and CDR2 SYDVKM. The CDR3 has 14 residues. The CDR3 DNA sequence: TGTGCCGCACTGCTTACGGGACTCCCTTCTGGAGCTTTCTTT. Translation gives CAALLTGLPSGAFF.

The rearrangement links TRBV7-8 to TRBJ2-1; TRBD1 aligns across 7 bases. V was clipped by 6 bases and J by 8 bases; unmatched bases: 7. CDR1 is SGHVS and CDR2 is FQNEAQ in the germline V gene. The CDR3 runs to 13 residues. In DNA, the CDR3 is TGTGCCAGCAGTAGAGGACAGGTCGATGAGCAGTTCTTC. Encoded protein: CASSRGQVDEQFF.

The chain has TRBV7-8 and TRBJ1-2; possibly TRBD1 for D (5 bases). The CDR3 is made up of 14 amino acids. Between the trimmed V and J ends, which lost 0 bases and 4 bases, there was a span of 9 bases. Germline V gives CDR1 SGHVS, CDR2 FQNEAQ. Written as DNA, the CDR3 is TGTGCCAGCAGCTTAGCAGGACAACCCTATGGCTACACCTTC. Its translation is CASSLAGQPYGYTF.

V is TRBV4-3 and J is TRBJ2-7; 9 bases map to TRBD1. The J segment lost 1 base and the V segment lost 1 base, leaving 5 bases of the junction unmatched. The CDR3 is 16 amino acids. The germline CDR1 and CDR2 sequences are LGHNA and YSLEER. The CDR3 protein is CASSQGTGGYSYEQYF. The CDR3 region has the DNA TGCGCCAGCAGCCAAGGAACAGGGGGCTATTCCTACGAGCAGTACTTC.

The rearrangement links TRBV19 to TRBJ1-5; D uncertain. V lost 3 bases and J 0 bases, leaving 9 bases between the germline ends. The V gene's germline CDR1 is LNHDA and CDR2 SQIVND (reference sequence). The CDR3 has 15 amino acids. As DNA, the CDR3 is TGTGCCAGTAGTATCTCCAGACATAGCAATCAGCCCCAGCATTTT. It codes for CASSISRHSNQPQHF.

Turning to this clone: This same CDR3 is encoded by further DNA sequences in the sample. The J gene is TRBJ1-1, the V gene TRBV5-4; D is unclear. The CDR3 is 13 residues long. V dropped 4 bases and J dropped 0 bases, with 7 bases sitting between them. In germline, CDR1 is SGHNT, CDR2 YYREEE (reference sequence). The CDR3 nucleotides are TGTGCCAGCAGCCCAGGACTGAACACTGAAGCTTTCTTT. This sequence encodes CASSPGLNTEAFF.

This chain links TRBV4-3 with TRBJ2-3; D not certain. Germline loops: CDR1 LGHNA, CDR2 YSLEER. Trimming cost V 2 bases and J 0 bases, with 6 bases left between them. The CDR3 is 14 residues long. This chain's CDR3 is CASSQRRSTDTQYF. For the CDR3, the DNA is TGCGCCAGCAGCCAAAGGCGGAGCACAGATACGCAGTATTTT.

This chain joins TRBV4-1 and TRBJ1-6, with 7 bases lining up with TRBD1. Germline values: CDR1 MGHRA, CDR2 YSYEKL. This CDR3 contains 18 residues. With 5 bases clipped from V and 0 bases from J, the junction kept 10 bases outside the gene matches. The DNA for the CDR3 is TGCGCCAGCAGCTCAGGGGGGGGAGAGAGCTCCTATAATTCACCCCTCCACTTT. The encoded protein is CASSSGGGESSYNSPLHF.

The chain joins TRBV5-1 to TRBJ1-2; 10 bases line up with TRBD1. Germline V lookup: CDR1 SGHRS, CDR2 YFSETQ. There are 15 residues in the CDR3. V gave up 4 bases and J gave up 5 bases; unmatched junction bases: 8. The CDR3 bases are TGCGCCAGCAGCCCCGGGACAGGGGTCCGATATGGCTACACCTTC. This gives the protein CASSPGTGVRYGYTF.

Regarding this clone: Additional DNA sequences in this sample encode the identical CDR3. The V and J genes are TRBV2 and TRBJ2-7; 9 bases match TRBD2. CDR1 and CDR2 (germline): SNHLY, FYNNEI. The CDR3 totals 13 residues. V was pared by 7 bases and J by 2 bases, with 3 bases of the junction left unmatched. CDR3 loop: CASKLAGTYEQYF. The DNA of the CDR3 is TGTGCCAGCAAGCTAGCGGGGACCTACGAGCAGTACTTC. Full variable domain (rest looked up from reference TRBV2 and TRBJ2-7): EPEVTQTPSHQVTQMGQEVILRCVPISNHLYFYWYRQILGQKVEFLVSFYNNEISEKSEIFDDQFSVERPDGSNFTLKIRSTKLEDSAMYFCASKLAGTYEQYFGPGTRLTVT.

This rearrangement joins TRBV27 to TRBJ2-3; D is undetermined. The germline gives CDR1 MNHEY, CDR2 SMNVEV (reference sequence). Trimming stripped 0 bases from V and 2 bases from J, with 6 bases between. This CDR3 is 14 amino acids long. The CDR3 region is CASSLSPATDTQYF. The DNA for the CDR3 is TGTGCCAGCAGTTTATCCCCCGCCACAGATACGCAGTATTTT.

This sequence joins TRBV2 and TRBJ2-7; the D call may be TRBD1 or TRBD2 (5 bases each). The CDR3 has 15 residues. Germline CDR1 is SNHLY and CDR2 is FYNNEI. V lost 6 bases and J lost 2, with 17 bases in between. CDR3 sequence reads: CASSAQGTRAYEQYF. The DNA for the CDR3 is TGTGCCAGCAGCGCTCAGGGTACGAGGGCCTACGAGCAGTACTTC.

The chain combines TRBV6-5 with TRBJ1-6, with D possibly being TRBD1 (5 bases). The germline gives CDR1 MNHEY, CDR2 SVGAGI. V was cut by 6 bases and J by 7 bases, with 16 bases left in between. The CDR3 contains 15 residues. In DNA form, the CDR3 reads TGTGCCAGCAGAGGCGGGGTAGGACAAAATTCACCCCTCCACTTT. Translation: CASRGGVGQNSPLHF.

The chain couples TRBV5-1 to TRBJ2-3; either TRBD1 or TRBD2 may fit D (6 bases each). Trimming left V 1 base short and J 2 bases short, with 17 bases between. Per germline, CDR1 SGHRS and CDR2 YFSETQ. The CDR3 has 17 amino acids. CDR3 loop: CASSLTPTGATTDTQYF. Written as DNA, the CDR3 is TGCGCCAGCAGCTTGACCCCCACGGGGGCGACCACAGATACGCAGTATTTT.

The chain carries TRBV9 and TRBJ1-5, with D tentatively TRBD1 (6 bases). The CDR3 has 16 amino acids. The ends were cut back, 1 base at V and 2 bases at J, with 13 bases in the middle. CDR1 is SGDLS, CDR2 YYNGEE, per germline. The CDR3 sequence: CASSVPGEGGNQPQHF. The CDR3 DNA sequence: TGTGCCAGCAGCGTACCAGGGGAAGGTGGCAATCAGCCCCAGCATTTT.

The chain joins TRBV10-3 to TRBJ2-7; 7 bases agree with TRBD2. The CDR3 totals 13 residues. Trimming at V came to 7 bases and at J to 2 bases, leaving 5 bases not matched to a gene. The germline V gene encodes CDR1 ENHRY and CDR2 SYGVKD. The DNA for the CDR3 is TGTGCCATCATCGCGGGAGTCACCTACGAGCAGTACTTC. Translating gives CAIIAGVTYEQYF.

The chain recombines TRBV5-1 with TRBJ1-2, with D maybe TRBD1 (5 bases). The germline gives CDR1 SGHRS, CDR2 YFSETQ. The ends were cut back, 0 bases at V and 5 bases at J, with 14 bases in the middle. This CDR3 is 15 amino acids long. The CDR3 DNA reads TGCGCCAGCAGCTTGGCCGCAGGGAGGGTATATGGCTACACCTTC. Amino acids: CASSLAAGRVYGYTF.

The CDR3 region is CASSQTLDRDYGYTF. CDR3 coding DNA: TGCGCCAGCAGCCAAACTTTGGACAGGGACTATGGCTACACCTTC. The chain recombines TRBV4-1 with TRBJ1-2, with 8 bases that match TRBD1. Germline CDR1 MGHRA, CDR2 YSYEKL. Trimming took 2 bases from V and 3 from J; bases not matched to a gene: 5. The CDR3 is 15 residues long.

The genes are TRBV10-3 and TRBJ1-2, with TRBD1 matching 7 bases. From germline, CDR1 is ENHRY and CDR2 SYGVKD. The V and J ends lost 4 bases and 12 bases, in that order; junction bases with no gene match: 11. This CDR3 region has 13 residues. DNA for the CDR3: TGTGCCATCAGTGCATTGGGGACAGACGAGAACACCTTC. Protein product: CAISALGTDENTF.